Sequencing of this T cell receptor (beta chain) was carried out in a study of shared clonotypes between healthy human individuals. Findings of the study overall: Limited genetic and exposure-history diversity came from having few donors.

Trimming took off 2 bases at V and 2 bases at J, with 7 bases between the two ends. The CDR3 is made up of 13 amino acids. Germline assignment: CDR1 SGHTA and CDR2 FQGNSA. The healthy adult donors were HIV-negative and reported no recent acute infections or vaccinations. All of the donors resided in Nashville, Tennessee, and each was a Caucasian adult. As concerns this clone: Antigen: not known.

Clones were read by immunoSEQ multiplex PCR, and TCRdb kept only the in-frame ones, dropping some. The sample consists of about half a million clones, about four fifths of them appearing once. The origin of this receptor is a middle-aged woman in good health. Some clones in this sample may be carry-over from other donors' samples. The J gene is TRBJ2-7, the V gene TRBV7-2; the D is unclear. Sequencing was done on a sample of PBMCs. The CDR3 DNA is TGTGCCAGCAGCTTAAGGGAAGCCTACGAGCAGTACTTC. Translation: CASSLREAYEQYF.